This T cell receptor (beta chain) was retrieved from a study of cytomegalovirus exposure and HLA in healthy donors. The germline gives CDR1 LNHDA, CDR2 SQIVND (reference sequence). V lost 2 bases to trimming and J lost 0 bases, with 14 bases between them. This CDR3 has 18 residues. Worth noting for this clone: Its antigen is undetermined.

General study findings and limits: Clonal expansion was found to be greater in HLA-associated TCR beta chains than in equally common others in a later analysis. On later analysis, the bulk of CMV-associated TCR beta chains appeared to be HLA-restricted. Analyses of presence/absence relied on an assumption of roughly uniform sequencing depth across donors. The study listed under 200 cytomegalovirus-associated TCR beta chains.

PCR employed 60 Vbeta and 13 Jbeta primers. Clones were sequenced by immunoSEQ multiplex PCR, and TCRdb holds only the in-frame ones, with some missing. The table records over 85,000 clones, approximately 86% of them present only once. Sequenced material: PBMCs. This receptor was taken from a man aged 40-49 years in good health and CMV-seronegative. V usage is TRBV19 and J usage is TRBJ2-6, with D tentatively TRBD1 (5 bases). The CDR3 here is CASSITPGQYSGANVLTF. CDR3 DNA sequence: TGTGCCAGTAGTATAACTCCAGGACAATACTCTGGGGCCAACGTCCTGACTTTC.